This TCR beta chain was identified during a study of persistence of HIV-infected CD4 T cells. On the study more broadly: A median of around 8 years of suppressive ART preceded sampling. Blood samples, up to 180 mL, came from multiple time points, except two leukapheresis donors sampled once. Findings and limits, study-wide: Antigen-responding cells were enriched for degenerate expanded CDR3beta sequences.

This clone was picked up one time. Its antigen is undetermined. The libraries were made with immunoSEQ version 4 in survey mode. Measured with immunoSEQ multiplex PCR; TCRdb has only the in-frame clones, and not every one. This table has 50,000 to 65,000 clones, about four fifths appearing once. With 0 bases removed from V and 6 bases from J, the gap between germline ends came to 14 bases. The CDR3 sequence is 15 residues long. Looked up from germline, CDR1 is SGDLS and CDR2 is YYNGEE. An overlapping HIV-1 Gag peptide pool stimulated these cells at roughly 1 ug/peptide/mL. CD40L/CD69 double-negative CD45RO-high memory CD4+ T cells were collected.

The sequence came from an adult man with HIV who was CMV-seropositive. V usage is TRBV9 and J usage is TRBJ2-3; D is unclear. Source: CD4+ T cells sorted from PBMCs after roughly 18-hour stimulation, taken from a patient who received antiretroviral therapy. DNA for the CDR3: TGTGCCAGCAGCGTAGGCCCGACTCCGACGGATACGCAGTATTTT. Its protein product is CASSVGPTPTDTQYF. Full variable domain (remainder filled in from reference TRBV9 and TRBJ2-3): DSGVTQTPKHLITATGQRVTLRCSPRSGDLSVYWYQQSLDQGLQFLIQYYNGEERAKGNILERFSAQQFPDLHSELNLSSLELGDSALYFCASSVGPTPTDTQYFGPGTRLTVL.